This entry lists 23 T cell receptor beta chains sequenced from one sample in a study of blood T cells in healthy people across ages. A second roughly 6 to 11 cycle PCR used barcoded and J-beta primers. TCRdb passed the 5' RACE reads through MiXCR, listing each CDR3 protein once. The data show some 1.6 million distinct CDR3 sequences, with almost 35% seen just once and 11% held by the top ten. Sequenced: blood. The source is a woman in her twenties or thirties in good health.

This clonotype occurred once. The V and J genes are TRBV10-2 and TRBJ2-7, with a weak D call TRBD2 (6 bases). This CDR3 has 15 residues. V was trimmed by 0 bases and J by 7 bases, leaving 16 bases between them. Germline-derived CDR1 and CDR2 are WSHSY and SAAADI. CDR3 DNA sequence: TGCGCCAGCAGTGAGTCACAGGCTAGGGGAGGAGAGCAGTACTTC. The encoded protein is CASSESQARGGEQYF.

The CDR3 loop reads CATSRVRGDSYGYTF. For the CDR3, the DNA is TGTGCCACCAGCAGAGTCCGGGGGGACAGTTATGGCTACACCTTC. The chain combines TRBV15 with TRBJ1-2, with 7 bases lining up with TRBD1. The CDR3 has 15 residues. V lost 1 base to trimming and J lost 5 bases; unmatched junction nucleotides: 7. Germline V gives CDR1 LNHNV, CDR2 YYDKDF (reference sequence). The whole variable domain, remainder taken from reference TRBV15 and TRBJ1-2, is DAMVIQNPRYQVTQFGKPVTLSCSQTLNHNVMYWYQQKSSQAPKLLFHYYDKDFNNEADTPDNFQSRRPNTSFCFLDIRSPGLGDTAMYLCATSRVRGDSYGYTFGSGTRLTVV.

The chain links TRBV24-1 to TRBJ1-6; D is uncertain. Trimming left V 4 bases short and J 6 bases short, with 12 bases between. This CDR3 comprises 15 residues. Germline lookup yields CDR1 KGHDR and CDR2 SFDVKD. The CDR3 here is CATSERTEINSPLHF. In DNA form, the CDR3 reads TGTGCCACCAGTGAAAGAACAGAGATTAATTCACCCCTCCACTTT.

This chain joins TRBV12-3 or TRBV12-4 and TRBJ2-3; D possibly corresponds to TRBD2 (6 bases). The CDR3 is 14 residues long. Deletions cut 4 bases from V and 4 bases from J, with 12 bases between. DNA of the CDR3: TGTGCCAGCAGTTCACAGGCTAGCGCAGATACGCAGTATTTT. Translated: CASSSQASADTQYF.

The V call is TRBV11-1, the J call TRBJ2-3; D unclear. V was pared by 5 bases and J by 7 bases, with 10 bases between. This CDR3 spans 12 amino acids. The germline V gene encodes CDR1 SGHAT and CDR2 FQDESV (reference sequence). The CDR3 sequence is CASSLNRNTQYF. The CDR3, as DNA: TGTGCCAGCAGCCTTAATCGGAATACGCAGTATTTT.

V usage is TRBV6-1 and J usage is TRBJ2-1; no reliable D call. Germline V CDR1 and CDR2: MNHNS, SASEGT. The CDR3 length is 15 residues. V dropped 3 bases and J dropped 0 bases, with 9 bases sitting between them. The CDR3, as DNA: TGTGCCAGCAGTGATCCGACACGCTCCTACAATGAGCAGTTCTTC. Encoded protein: CASSDPTRSYNEQFF.

The rearrangement uses TRBV3-1 and TRBJ2-1; 11 bases are a match to TRBD1. CDR3 size: 17 residues. J lost 7 bases, V lost 3 bases, and 11 bases had no gene match. Germline V lookup: CDR1 LGHDT, CDR2 YNNKEL (reference sequence). The CDR3: CASSHNTGTGGNNEQFF. The CDR3 coding sequence is TGTGCCAGCAGCCATAATACCGGGACAGGGGGTAATAATGAGCAGTTCTTC.

This clonotype was seen at least ten times. This chain links TRBV4-1 with TRBJ2-3; unclear D gene. The CDR3 totals 14 residues. Germline CDR1 MGHRA, CDR2 YSYEKL. V lost 0 bases and J 2 bases, leaving 6 bases between the germline ends. This CDR3 is CASSQEWSTDTQYF. The CDR3 coding sequence is TGCGCCAGCAGCCAAGAATGGTCCACAGATACGCAGTATTTT.

This clonotype was recorded a few times. The chain carries TRBV21-1 and TRBJ2-5. TRBV21-1 is a pseudogene locus. CDR3 length: 13 residues. The CDR3 nucleotides read TGTGCCAGCAGCAAGACCGTGAGGGAGACCCAGTACTTC. Translated: CASSKTVRETQYF.

For this clonotype: The conserved final phenylalanine or tryptophan is absent from the CDR3, which likely points to a read error. The chain couples TRBV12-3 or TRBV12-4 to TRBJ2-3; D is perhaps TRBD2 (6 bases). V was trimmed by 8 bases and J by 11 bases, leaving 20 bases between them. CDR3 size: 13 residues. CDR3 region: CASFGSSADVQYS. DNA for the CDR3: TGTGCCAGCTTCGGGAGTTCGGCAGATGTGCAGTATTCT.

Only a few counts were recorded for this clonotype. This chain uses TRBV2 with TRBJ2-6; no clear D. The CDR3 has 12 residues. V was trimmed by 1 base and J by 5 bases, leaving 0 bases between them. In germline, CDR1 is SNHLY, CDR2 FYNNEI. The CDR3 DNA is TGTGCCAGCAGTGAAGGGGCCAACGTCCTGACTTTC. Encoded protein: CASSEGANVLTF.

In the case of this clonotype: Its ends do not fully match the called genes, so a read error is possible. The rearrangement joins TRBV5-1 to TRBJ2-3; 9 positions agree with TRBD2. Germline CDR1 SGHRS, CDR2 YFSETQ. This CDR3 is 16 amino acids long. The CDR3 DNA reads as TGCGCCAGCAGCCTGTCTCAAGCGGGGGGTGGAGATGCGCAGTATTTT. Translation gives CASSLSQAGGGDAQYF.

This chain joins TRBV7-3 and TRBJ2-5, with TRBD2 matching 15 bases. Germline values: CDR1 SGHTA, CDR2 FQGTGA. Germline trimming cut 0 bases from V and 1 base from J; bases unmatched to any gene: 9. CDR3 length: 20 amino acids. In DNA form, the CDR3 reads TGTGCCAGCAGCTTAACGGTGGGCCTGGGACTAGCGGGAGGCCAAGAGACCCAGTACTTC. This sequence encodes CASSLTVGLGLAGGQETQYF.

This clonotype was counted ten times or more. The V call is TRBV4-1, the J call TRBJ2-1, with unresolved D. This CDR3 spans 14 amino acids. Looked up from germline, CDR1 is MGHRA and CDR2 is YSYEKL. Trimming removed 6 bases from V and 6 bases from J, with 15 bases in between. This chain's CDR3 is CASSQPTRRNEQFF. The CDR3, as DNA: TGCGCCAGCAGTCAACCCACGAGGCGCAATGAGCAGTTCTTC.

This clonotype was counted between two and nine times. This chain joins TRBV6-1 and TRBJ1-2; D unclear. The CDR3 is made up of 15 amino acids. Trimming stripped 7 bases from V and 0 bases from J, with 15 bases between. Looked up from germline, CDR1 is MNHNS and CDR2 is SASEGT. This CDR3 is CASKLPLLANYGYTF. The CDR3 bases are TGTGCCAGCAAATTACCACTTTTAGCTAACTATGGCTACACCTTC.

This chain joins TRBV7-6 and TRBJ2-7; 7 bases match TRBD1. CDR1 and CDR2 from the germline V gene are SGHVS and FNYEAQ. Unmatched junction bases numbered 10, after V lost 4 bases and J lost 7 bases. CDR3 length: 14 residues. The CDR3 is CASSSGTARREQYF. The CDR3 DNA is TGTGCCAGCAGCTCCGGGACAGCCCGTCGGGAGCAGTACTTC.

The rearrangement joins TRBV27 to TRBJ2-3; possibly TRBD2 for D (5 bases). Germline loops: CDR1 MNHEY, CDR2 SMNVEV (reference sequence). V lost 6 bases and J lost 4, with 14 bases in between. The CDR3 consists of 14 residues. DNA for the CDR3: TGTGCCAGCAGATTCACGGATAGCGCAGATACGCAGTATTTT. It is translated as CASRFTDSADTQYF.

This clonotype has only a few counts. The rearrangement joins TRBV7-2 to TRBJ2-3; D is unclear. Trimming shortened V by 4 bases and J by 4 bases, and 9 bases separated the two germline ends. The CDR3 has 13 amino acids. In germline, CDR1 is SGHTA, CDR2 FQGNSA. The CDR3 reads CASSSSWSDTQYF. DNA of the CDR3: TGTGCCAGCAGCTCCTCGTGGTCAGATACGCAGTATTTT.

The genes are TRBV6-1 and TRBJ1-2; 9 nucleotides agree with TRBD1. CDR3 length: 16 amino acids. CDR1 and CDR2 from the germline V gene are MNHNS and SASEGT. With V trimmed by 6 bases and J by 4 bases, 12 bases remained unmatched. In DNA, the CDR3 is TGTGCCAGCAGATCACAAGGACAGGGGATGGGCTATGGCTACACCTTC. Translating gives CASRSQGQGMGYGYTF.

V usage is TRBV2 and J usage is TRBJ2-4; TRBD2 aligns across 8 bases. The CDR3 extends over 15 amino acids. Trimming at V came to 6 bases and at J to 15 bases, leaving 19 bases not matched to a gene. The germline gives CDR1 SNHLY, CDR2 FYNNEI. In nucleotides, the CDR3 is TGTGCCAGCAGCGACTCCCAGCGGGAGTCCTACGAGCGGTACTTC. It codes for CASSDSQRESYERYF.

The gene calls are TRBV15 and TRBJ2-7; D is undetermined. Germline V gene lookup returns CDR1 LNHNV and CDR2 YYDKDF (reference sequence). Trimming stripped 3 bases from V and 3 bases from J, with 12 bases between. This CDR3 spans 14 amino acids. CDR3 in amino acids: CATSSELQRYEQYF. For the CDR3, the DNA is TGTGCCACCAGCAGCGAGCTACAGCGCTACGAGCAGTACTTC. Together with reference TRBV15 and TRBJ2-7, the CDR3 gives the full variable domain: DAMVIQNPRYQVTQFGKPVTLSCSQTLNHNVMYWYQQKSSQAPKLLFHYYDKDFNNEADTPDNFQSRRPNTSFCFLDIRSPGLGDTAMYLCATSSELQRYEQYFGPGTRLTVT.

The chain links TRBV9 to TRBJ2-5; no clear D gene. The germline V gene has CDR1 SGDLS and CDR2 YYNGEE. This CDR3 comprises 14 residues. Trimming left V 3 bases short and J 5 bases short, with 14 bases between. CDR3 protein: CASSGASSRETQYF. The DNA for the CDR3 is TGTGCCAGCAGCGGTGCTAGTAGCCGGGAGACCCAGTACTTC.

In this sample, this clonotype turned up a few times. V and J are TRBV20-1 and TRBJ2-3; 11 bases map to TRBD2. Germline loops: CDR1 DFQATT, CDR2 SNEGSKA (reference sequence). The CDR3 contains 17 residues. With 0 bases clipped from V and 9 bases from J, the junction kept 14 bases outside the gene matches. CDR3 DNA sequence: TGCAGTGCTAGAGACCGCACTAGCGGGGGCCGCTATTACACGCAGTATTTT. Residues: CSARDRTSGGRYYTQYF.